This T cell receptor (beta chain) is drawn from a study of blood T cell repertoires in COVID-19. Some clones are missing from TCRdb's copy, which holds only in-frame ones; the method was immunoSEQ multiplex PCR. The sample has around 120,000 clones; approximately 87% are singletons. The germline V gene has CDR1 LNHNV and CDR2 YYDKDF (reference sequence). The CDR3 has 13 amino acids. Between the trimmed V and J ends, which lost 1 base and 14 bases, there was a span of 15 bases. The genes are TRBV15 and TRBJ2-1; tentative D call: TRBD1 (5 bases). Input material: peripheral blood. This sequence was found in a man aged 25 to 40 with acute or convalescent COVID-19. Here the CDR3 reads CATSRGDQGWEFF. As DNA, the CDR3 is TGTGCCACCAGCAGAGGCGACCAGGGTTGGGAGTTCTTC.